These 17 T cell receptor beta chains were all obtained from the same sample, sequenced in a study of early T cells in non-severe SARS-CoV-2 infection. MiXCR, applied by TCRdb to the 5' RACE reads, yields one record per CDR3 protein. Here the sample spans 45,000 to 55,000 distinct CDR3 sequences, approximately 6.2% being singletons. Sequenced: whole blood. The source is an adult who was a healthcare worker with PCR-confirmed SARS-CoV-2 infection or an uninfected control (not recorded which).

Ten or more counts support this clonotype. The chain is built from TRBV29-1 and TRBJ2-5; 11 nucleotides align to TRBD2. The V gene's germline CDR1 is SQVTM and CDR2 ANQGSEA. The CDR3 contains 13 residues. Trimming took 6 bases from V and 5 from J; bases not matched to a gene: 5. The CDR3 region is CSVAWTSGETQYF. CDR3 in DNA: TGCAGCGTCGCCTGGACTAGCGGGGAGACCCAGTACTTC.

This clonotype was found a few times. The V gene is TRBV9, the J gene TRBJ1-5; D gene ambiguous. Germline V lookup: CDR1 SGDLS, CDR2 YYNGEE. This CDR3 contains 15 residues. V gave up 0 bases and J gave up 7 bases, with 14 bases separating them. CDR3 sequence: CASSVDGRAQQPQHF. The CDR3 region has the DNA TGTGCCAGCAGCGTAGACGGGCGGGCCCAGCAGCCCCAGCATTTT.

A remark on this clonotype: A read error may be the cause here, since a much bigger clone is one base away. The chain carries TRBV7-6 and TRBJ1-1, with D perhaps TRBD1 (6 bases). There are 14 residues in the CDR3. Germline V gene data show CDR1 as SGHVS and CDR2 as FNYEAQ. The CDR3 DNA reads TGTGCCAGCAGCTTAAGGGGGGTGAACACTGAAGCTCTCTTT. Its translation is CASSLRGVNTEALF.

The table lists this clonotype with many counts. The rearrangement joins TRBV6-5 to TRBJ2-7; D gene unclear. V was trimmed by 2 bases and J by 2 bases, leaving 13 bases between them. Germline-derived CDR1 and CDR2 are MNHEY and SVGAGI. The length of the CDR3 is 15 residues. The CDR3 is CASSYQADTTYEQYF. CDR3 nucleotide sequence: TGTGCCAGCAGTTACCAGGCCGACACCACCTACGAGCAGTACTTC.

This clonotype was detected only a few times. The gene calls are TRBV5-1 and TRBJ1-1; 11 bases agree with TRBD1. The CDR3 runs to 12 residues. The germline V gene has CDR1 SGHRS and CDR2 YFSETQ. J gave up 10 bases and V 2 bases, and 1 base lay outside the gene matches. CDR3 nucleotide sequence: TGCGCCAGCAGCTTCGGGACAGGGGGAGCTTTCTTT. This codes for CASSFGTGGAFF.

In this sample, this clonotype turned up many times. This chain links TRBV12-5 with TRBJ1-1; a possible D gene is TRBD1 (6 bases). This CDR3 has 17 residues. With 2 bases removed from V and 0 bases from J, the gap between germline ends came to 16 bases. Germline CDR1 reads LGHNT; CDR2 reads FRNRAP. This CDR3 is CASGLKLTGGLNTEAFF. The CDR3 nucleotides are TGTGCTAGTGGTTTGAAACTCACTGGGGGGCTGAACACTGAAGCTTTCTTT. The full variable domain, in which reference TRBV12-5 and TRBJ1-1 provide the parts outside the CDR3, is DARVTQTPRHKVTEMGQEVTMRCQPILGHNTVFWYRQTMMQGLELLAYFRNRAPLDDSGMPKDRFSAEMPDATLATLKIQPSEPRDSAVYFCASGLKLTGGLNTEAFFGQGTRLTVV.

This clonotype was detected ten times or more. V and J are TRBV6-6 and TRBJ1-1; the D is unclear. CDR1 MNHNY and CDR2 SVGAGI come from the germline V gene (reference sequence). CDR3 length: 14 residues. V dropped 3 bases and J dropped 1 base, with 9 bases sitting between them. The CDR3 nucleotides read TGTGCCAGCAGTTATGCACAGACGAACACTGAAGCTTTCTTT. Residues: CASSYAQTNTEAFF.

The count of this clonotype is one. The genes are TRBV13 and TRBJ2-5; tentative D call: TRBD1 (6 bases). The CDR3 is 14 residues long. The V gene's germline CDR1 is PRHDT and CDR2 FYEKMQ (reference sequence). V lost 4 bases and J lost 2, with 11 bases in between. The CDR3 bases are TGTGCCAGCAGCTCCAACAGGGCACAAGAGACCCAGTACTTC. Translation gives CASSSNRAQETQYF.

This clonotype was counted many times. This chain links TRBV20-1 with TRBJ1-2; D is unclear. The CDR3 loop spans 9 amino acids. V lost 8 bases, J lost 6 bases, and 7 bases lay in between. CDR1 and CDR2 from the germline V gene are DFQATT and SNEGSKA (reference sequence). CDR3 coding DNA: TGCAGTACAACTGATGGCTACACCTTC. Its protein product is CSTTDGYTF.

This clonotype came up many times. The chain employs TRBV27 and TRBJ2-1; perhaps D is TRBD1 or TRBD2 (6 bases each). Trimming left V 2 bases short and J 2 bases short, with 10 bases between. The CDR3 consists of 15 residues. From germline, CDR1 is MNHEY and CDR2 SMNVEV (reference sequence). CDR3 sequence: CASSLRGGTYNEQFF. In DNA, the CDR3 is TGTGCCAGCAGTTTACGAGGGGGGACCTACAATGAGCAGTTCTTC.

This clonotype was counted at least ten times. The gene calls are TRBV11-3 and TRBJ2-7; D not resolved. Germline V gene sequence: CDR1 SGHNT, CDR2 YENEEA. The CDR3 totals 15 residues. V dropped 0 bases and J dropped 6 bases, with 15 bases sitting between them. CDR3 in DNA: TGTGCCAGCAGCTTAGACAACCGGCTCCGCGCCGAGCAGTACTTC. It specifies CASSLDNRLRAEQYF.

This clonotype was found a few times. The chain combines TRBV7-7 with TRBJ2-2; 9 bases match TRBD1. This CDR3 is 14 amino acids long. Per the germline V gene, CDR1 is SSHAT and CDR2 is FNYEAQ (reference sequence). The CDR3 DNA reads TGTGCTAGCTCGACAGGGGGTAACACCGGGGAGCTGTTTTTT. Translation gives CASSTGGNTGELFF.

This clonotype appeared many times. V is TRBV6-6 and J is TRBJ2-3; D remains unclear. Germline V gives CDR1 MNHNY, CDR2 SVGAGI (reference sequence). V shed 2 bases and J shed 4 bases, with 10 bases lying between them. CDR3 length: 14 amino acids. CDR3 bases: TGTGCCAGCAGTTACGAGAGGATAGCAGATACGCAGTATTTT. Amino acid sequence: CASSYERIADTQYF.

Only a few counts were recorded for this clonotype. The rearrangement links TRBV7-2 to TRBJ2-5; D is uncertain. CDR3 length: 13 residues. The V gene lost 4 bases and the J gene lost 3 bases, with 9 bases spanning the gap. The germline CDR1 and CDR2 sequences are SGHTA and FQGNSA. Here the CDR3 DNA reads TGTGCCAGCAGCTATTCACGGAAAGAGACCCAGTACTTC. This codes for CASSYSRKETQYF.

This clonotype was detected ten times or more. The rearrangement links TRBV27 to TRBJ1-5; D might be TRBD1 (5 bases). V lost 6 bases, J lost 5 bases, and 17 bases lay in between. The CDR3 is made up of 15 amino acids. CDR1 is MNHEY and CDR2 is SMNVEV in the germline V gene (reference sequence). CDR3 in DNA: TGTGCCAGCAGACCCTACAGCGGGACCGATCAGCCCCAGCATTTT. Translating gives CASRPYSGTDQPQHF.

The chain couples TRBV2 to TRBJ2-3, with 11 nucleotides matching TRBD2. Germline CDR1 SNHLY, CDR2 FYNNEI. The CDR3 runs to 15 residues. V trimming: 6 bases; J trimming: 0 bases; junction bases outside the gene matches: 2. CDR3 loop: CASRGLAVSTDTQYF. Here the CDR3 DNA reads TGTGCCAGCAGGGGACTAGCGGTTAGCACAGATACGCAGTATTTT.

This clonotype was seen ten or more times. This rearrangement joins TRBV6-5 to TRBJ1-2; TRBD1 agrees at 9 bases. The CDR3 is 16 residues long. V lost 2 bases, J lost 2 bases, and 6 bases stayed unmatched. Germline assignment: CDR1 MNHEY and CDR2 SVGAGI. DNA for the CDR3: TGTGCCAGCAGTTACACCGGGACAGGGAAAAACTATGGCTACACCTTC. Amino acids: CASSYTGTGKNYGYTF.